This is a list of T cell receptor beta chains from one sample in a study of T-cell memory formation after mild COVID-19. TCRdb reprocessed the 5' RACE reads via MiXCR and lists one record per CDR3 protein. The table has about 190,000 distinct CDR3 sequences, about 27% seen once. The sequencing input was PBMCs or a T cell subset sorted from them (not recorded which). The source is an adult woman who had mild COVID-19 (a few samples of this study predate the infection). Cell type and time point are not known. The CDR3 runs from the conserved cysteine through the conserved F or W. A D gene is named only where the DNA matches it firmly. Clone size is shown for a subset of rows, as once, few, many or a class of expanded clone.

CDR3aa: CASSVDGPYEQYF
CDR3nt: TGTGCCAGCAGCGTAGATGGCCCCTACGAGCAGTACTTC
d_gene: -
j_gene: TRBJ2-7
abundance: -
v_gene: TRBV9

CDR3aa: CASATHDRGTSEQFF
CDR3nt: TGTGCCAGCGCGACACACGACAGGGGGACTAGTGAGCAGTTCTTC
d_gene: -
j_gene: TRBJ2-1
abundance: few
v_gene: TRBV12-3/TRBV12-4

CDR3aa: CASSVGYGYTF
CDR3nt: TGTGCCAGCAGCGTTGGGTATGGCTACACCTTC
d_gene: -
j_gene: TRBJ1-2
abundance: few
v_gene: TRBV5-6

CDR3aa: CASSLESGTYQETQYF
CDR3nt: TGTGCCAGCAGCTTGGAAAGCGGAACGTACCAAGAGACCCAGTACTTC
d_gene: -
j_gene: TRBJ2-5
abundance: few
v_gene: TRBV5-8

CDR3aa: CASSGGTGGNKNTEAFF
CDR3nt: TGTGCCAGCAGTGGTGGGACAGGGGGGAATAAAAACACTGAAGCTTTCTTT
d_gene: TRBD1
j_gene: TRBJ1-1
abundance: -
v_gene: TRBV12-3/TRBV12-4

CDR3aa: CASGEIAGSSYEQYF
CDR3nt: TGTGCCAGCGGGGAAATAGCGGGGTCGTCCTACGAGCAGTACTTC
d_gene: TRBD2
j_gene: TRBJ2-7
abundance: -
v_gene: TRBV6-5

CDR3aa: CASSLWTGGVGETQYF
CDR3nt: TGTGCCAGCAGTTTATGGACAGGGGGCGTGGGGGAGACCCAGTACTTC
d_gene: TRBD1
j_gene: TRBJ2-5
abundance: once
v_gene: TRBV28

CDR3aa: CASSPRGRAGELFF
CDR3nt: TGTGCCAGCAGCCCAAGGGGGCGGGCCGGGGAGCTGTTTTTT
d_gene: TRBD1
j_gene: TRBJ2-2
abundance: few
v_gene: TRBV3-1

CDR3aa: CATSLPGAAGMEQFF
CDR3nt: TGTGCCACCAGCCTACCGGGGGCGGCAGGAATGGAGCAGTTCTTC
d_gene: -
j_gene: TRBJ2-1
abundance: few
v_gene: TRBV24-1

CDR3aa: CAIRPTDSLTDTQYF
CDR3nt: TGTGCCATCAGGCCGACTGATTCCCTCACAGATACGCAGTATTTT
d_gene: -
j_gene: TRBJ2-3
abundance: -
v_gene: TRBV10-3

CDR3aa: CASSSTGTNPRWNTEAFF
CDR3nt: TGCGCCAGCAGCTCCACCGGGACAAACCCTCGATGGAACACTGAAGCTTTCTTT
d_gene: -
j_gene: TRBJ1-1
abundance: -
v_gene: TRBV5-1

CDR3aa: CASTDGSGGHEQYF
CDR3nt: TGCGCCAGCACGGACGGTTCGGGGGGCCACGAGCAGTACTTC
d_gene: -
j_gene: TRBJ2-7
abundance: few
v_gene: TRBV5-1

CDR3aa: CASSSTMGLAGDEQFF
CDR3nt: TGCGCCAGCAGCTCTACGATGGGACTAGCTGGGGATGAGCAGTTCTTC
d_gene: TRBD2
j_gene: TRBJ2-1
abundance: -
v_gene: TRBV5-1

CDR3aa: CASTEGGRGRFYGYTF
CDR3nt: TGTGCCAGCACCGAAGGGGGCAGGGGGCGGTTCTATGGCTACACCTTC
d_gene: TRBD1
j_gene: TRBJ1-2
abundance: -
v_gene: TRBV2

CDR3aa: CASSYVGVDNEQFF
CDR3nt: TGTGCCAGCAGCTACGTGGGGGTGGACAATGAGCAGTTCTTC
d_gene: -
j_gene: TRBJ2-1
abundance: -
v_gene: TRBV5-6

CDR3aa: CSVGQGYGYTF
CDR3nt: TGCAGCGTTGGACAGGGTTATGGCTACACCTTC
d_gene: TRBD1
j_gene: TRBJ1-2
abundance: few
v_gene: TRBV29-1

CDR3aa: CSANLWVGLEGQPQHF
CDR3nt: TGCAGTGCCAACCTTTGGGTGGGGTTGGAGGGTCAGCCCCAGCATTTT
d_gene: -
j_gene: TRBJ1-5
abundance: -
v_gene: TRBV20-1

CDR3aa: CASSQVVTANYGYTF
CDR3nt: TGCGCCAGCAGCCAAGTCGTCACAGCAAACTATGGCTACACCTTC
d_gene: -
j_gene: TRBJ1-2
abundance: few
v_gene: TRBV4-1

CDR3aa: CSAYGDVVGETQYF
CDR3nt: TGCAGTGCATACGGGGATGTAGTCGGAGAGACCCAGTACTTC
d_gene: -
j_gene: TRBJ2-5
abundance: many
v_gene: TRBV20-1

CDR3aa: CSASGRGLAGYNEQFF
CDR3nt: TGCAGTGCTAGTGGTAGGGGACTAGCGGGTTACAATGAGCAGTTCTTC
d_gene: TRBD2
j_gene: TRBJ2-1
abundance: -
v_gene: TRBV20-1

CDR3aa: CASSQPRWGAEQFF
CDR3nt: TGTGCCAGCAGCCAACCACGGTGGGGGGCTGAGCAGTTCTTC
d_gene: -
j_gene: TRBJ2-1
abundance: -
v_gene: TRBV3-1

CDR3aa: CASSLRDSPRNEQFF
CDR3nt: TGTGCCAGCAGCTTACGGGACTCCCCGAGGAATGAGCAGTTCTTC
d_gene: -
j_gene: TRBJ2-1
abundance: -
v_gene: TRBV7-8

CDR3aa: CSVEETSVLIF
CDR3nt: TGCAGCGTTGAAGAAACGTCCGTTCTCATCTTC
d_gene: -
j_gene: TRBJ2-1
abundance: -
v_gene: TRBV29-1

CDR3aa: CASSMGDRVHNSPLHF
CDR3nt: TGTGCCAGCAGTATGGGGGACAGGGTGCATAATTCACCCCTCCACTTT
d_gene: TRBD1
j_gene: TRBJ1-6
abundance: -
v_gene: TRBV6-5

CDR3aa: CASSSPPGLTSTNEKLFF
CDR3nt: TGTGCCAGCAGCTCCCCCCCGGGACTGACCTCAACTAATGAAAAACTGTTTTTT
d_gene: -
j_gene: TRBJ1-4
abundance: few
v_gene: TRBV7-9

CDR3aa: CASSQEKALAKNIQYF
CDR3nt: TGTGCCAGCAGCCAAGAAAAGGCCCTAGCCAAAAACATTCAGTACTTC
d_gene: -
j_gene: TRBJ2-4
abundance: few
v_gene: TRBV3-1

CDR3aa: CASSLMPSGTAKNIQYF
CDR3nt: TGTGCCAGCAGCTTAATGCCTAGCGGGACAGCCAAAAACATTCAGTACTTC
d_gene: TRBD2
j_gene: TRBJ2-4
abundance: few
v_gene: TRBV7-2

CDR3aa: CASSWDRGRLYKAEQFF
CDR3nt: TGCGCCAGCAGCTGGGACAGGGGACGGCTATACAAAGCTGAGCAGTTCTTC
d_gene: TRBD1
j_gene: TRBJ2-1
abundance: few
v_gene: TRBV5-1

CDR3aa: CASSLEFGTQYF
CDR3nt: TGCGCCAGCAGCTTGGAATTTGGGACCCAGTACTTC
d_gene: -
j_gene: TRBJ2-5
abundance: few
v_gene: TRBV5-1

CDR3aa: CASSAGGRETQYF
CDR3nt: TGTGCCAGCAGCGCAGGGGGCCGGGAGACCCAGTACTTC
d_gene: TRBD1
j_gene: TRBJ2-5
abundance: -
v_gene: TRBV13

CDR3aa: CSVDESPAGEQFF
CDR3nt: TGCAGCGTTGACGAGTCCCCGGCAGGGGAGCAGTTCTTC
d_gene: -
j_gene: TRBJ2-1
abundance: few
v_gene: TRBV29-1

CDR3aa: CATSSWTSGGLTDTQYF
CDR3nt: TGTGCCACCAGCAGCTGGACTAGCGGGGGTCTCACAGATACGCAGTATTTT
d_gene: TRBD2
j_gene: TRBJ2-3
abundance: few
v_gene: TRBV15

CDR3aa: CASSPRRSVGNEQFF
CDR3nt: TGTGCCAGCAGCCCCAGACGTTCAGTCGGGAATGAGCAGTTCTTC
d_gene: -
j_gene: TRBJ2-1
abundance: few
v_gene: TRBV7-9

CDR3aa: CSARGGSDMNTEAFF
CDR3nt: TGCAGTGCTAGAGGCGGGTCAGACATGAACACTGAAGCTTTCTTT
d_gene: -
j_gene: TRBJ1-1
abundance: few
v_gene: TRBV20-1

CDR3aa: CASSPGTLPYEQYF
CDR3nt: TGTGCCAGCAGCCCCGGGACTTTACCCTACGAGCAGTACTTC
d_gene: -
j_gene: TRBJ2-7
abundance: few
v_gene: TRBV14

CDR3aa: CASSWMKGLAGDEQYF
CDR3nt: TGTGCCAGCAGTTGGATGAAGGGACTAGCGGGGGACGAGCAGTACTTC
d_gene: TRBD2
j_gene: TRBJ2-7
abundance: -
v_gene: TRBV12-3/TRBV12-4

CDR3aa: CASSFPLTSGGDNEQFF
CDR3nt: TGTGCCAGCAGTTTCCCCCTGACTAGCGGGGGAGACAATGAGCAGTTCTTC
d_gene: TRBD2
j_gene: TRBJ2-1
abundance: few
v_gene: TRBV12-3/TRBV12-4

CDR3aa: CSVGRAGGTHGNTIYF
CDR3nt: TGCAGCGTTGGGAGGGCAGGGGGGACGCACGGAAACACCATATATTTT
d_gene: TRBD1
j_gene: TRBJ1-3
abundance: many
v_gene: TRBV29-1

CDR3aa: CASSVGQNRRNTIYF
CDR3nt: TGTGCCAGCAGCGTCGGACAGAACCGGCGAAACACCATATATTTT
d_gene: -
j_gene: TRBJ1-3
abundance: -
v_gene: TRBV4-2